Listed below are T cell receptor beta chains from one sample, sequenced in a study of sequential checkpoint blockade in melanoma. The repertoire was sequenced with immunoSEQ multiplex PCR; TCRdb's copy has only in-frame clones and lacks some. The repertoire consists of roughly 30,000 clones, with 75% to 90% occurring once and the leading ten covering 22%. The material was CD8+ T cells sorted from blood (inferred from file names), obtained from a patient given nivolumab and ipilimumab in sequence. These receptors originate from a human donor with melanoma. Both conserved end residues are part of each CDR3. Each record gives: clone size, J gene, V gene, D gene, CDR3 DNA, CDR3 protein. A D gene is named only where the DNA matches it firmly. Part of the rows lack a size; the others show once, few, many or a class for expanded clones.

. TRBJ2-7 TRBV5-6 TRBD2 TGTGCCAGCAGCTTGATCAGCGGGGGATTTGCCTACGAGCAGTACTTC CASSLISGGFAYEQYF
few TRBJ2-2 TRBV7-8 . TGTGCCAGCAGCTTAGGCGTCTCGAGGGACACCGGGGAGCTGTTTTTT CASSLGVSRDTGELFF
. TRBJ2-1 TRBV2 . TGTGCCAGCAGTGAAGCGGGCGGGCTCCCTGGGGAGCAGTTCTTC CASSEAGGLPGEQFF
once TRBJ2-5 TRBV7-2 TRBD1 TGTGCCAGCAGCTTAGTGACAGGGGGAGAGACCCAGTACTTC CASSLVTGGETQYF
few TRBJ2-3 TRBV7-9 . TGTGCCAGCAGCTTAGCGTATTTAGATACGCAGTATTTT CASSLAYLDTQYF
. TRBJ1-1 TRBV18 . TGTGCCAGCTCAACCCGACAGTCTCCCTTGGACACTGAAGCTTTCTTT CASSTRQSPLDTEAFF
. TRBJ2-7 TRBV6-5 TRBD1 TGTGCCAGCAGTCTTGGGACAGGGGGCCTCCACGAGCAGTACTTC CASSLGTGGLHEQYF
. TRBJ1-4 TRBV19 . TGTGCCAGTAGTACGCCCCCCGGGCACCCACGGGGAGAAAAACTGTTTTTT CASSTPPGHPRGEKLFF
. TRBJ2-7 TRBV28 . TGTGCCAGCTGGAGGTCCTCCTACGAGCAGTACTTC CASWRSSYEQYF
once TRBJ2-3 TRBV6-1 . TGTGCCAGCAGCGAGAAGGGGGGGCGGGCAGATACGCAGTATTTT CASSEKGGRADTQYF
. TRBJ2-6 TRBV5-1 TRBD1 TGCGCCAGCAGCTTGGGACAGGGGGCCGGGAGGGGGGCCAACGTCCTGACTTTC CASSLGQGAGRGANVLTF
. TRBJ2-7 TRBV4-2 TRBD1 TGTGCCAGCAGCCAAGCTAGGGGGCGTCTCTACGAGCAGTACTTC CASSQARGRLYEQYF
once TRBJ1-1 TRBV28 TRBD1 TGTGCCAGCAGTTTCCCCACAGGGGGCTGGGCGAACACTGAAGCTTTCTTT CASSFPTGGWANTEAFF
. TRBJ2-7 TRBV9 . TGTGCCAGCAGCCCCGGTGGGGCGACGTACGAGCAGTACTTC CASSPGGATYEQYF
once TRBJ2-5 TRBV5-1 TRBD1 TGCGCCAGCAGCTTTTACCGGGACAGGGGGCAGACCCAGTACTTC CASSFYRDRGQTQYF
. TRBJ1-5 TRBV28 TRBD1 TGTGCCAGCCTGAAAGACAGGGCCCAAAATCAGCCCCAGCATTTT CASLKDRAQNQPQHF
. TRBJ1-1 TRBV15 TRBD1 TGTGCCACCAGCCCGGACAGGATGAACACTGAAGCTTTCTTT CATSPDRMNTEAFF
. TRBJ2-7 TRBV18 TRBD1 TGTGCCAGCTCACCCCCCGACAGGGCTGGGTACGAGCAGTACTTC CASSPPDRAGYEQYF
. TRBJ1-5 TRBV27 . TGTGCCAGCAGTTTAGTAGGGGTGGGGCAGCCCCAGCATTTT CASSLVGVGQPQHF
. TRBJ2-1 TRBV6-5 TRBD1 TGTGCCAGCAGGCGTGGCCAGGGGGCGTTGAATGAGCAGTTCTTC CASRRGQGALNEQFF
. TRBJ2-7 TRBV10-3 . TGTGCCATCAGCGCACCCCCCGGGTACGAGCAGTACTTC CAISAPPGYEQYF
. TRBJ1-3 TRBV12-2 . . CATREFFGSGNTIYF
. TRBJ1-1 TRBV9 . TGTGCCAGCAGCCCCCAGGGGAACACTGAAGCTTTCTTT CASSPQGNTEAFF
. TRBJ2-6 TRBV27 . TGTGCCAGCAGTTTTGAGCCTGGGGCCAACGTCCTGACTTTC CASSFEPGANVLTF
. TRBJ2-3 TRBV27 . TGTGCCAGCAGTGCCGCAGGGGTTCGCACAGATACGCAGTATTTT CASSAAGVRTDTQYF
. TRBJ1-2 TRBV5-4 TRBD1 TGTGCCAGCAGCCCCGGGACAGGGGGCGGGGGAGGCTACACCTTC CASSPGTGGGGGYTF
. TRBJ2-3 TRBV4-2 TRBD1 TGTGCCAGCAGCCTCGGGACAGGGGGCTCGACAGATACGCAGTATTTT CASSLGTGGSTDTQYF
. TRBJ1-1 TRBV11-2 . TGTGCCAGCAGCTTAGATGCACTCCCTGAAGCTTTCTTT CASSLDALPEAFF